Sequencing of this TCR beta chain was carried out in a study of blood T cell repertoires in COVID-19. Trimming took off 2 bases at V and 4 bases at J, with 15 bases between the two ends. This CDR3 region has 15 residues. Germline CDR1 is MDHEN and CDR2 is SYDVKM. Sequenced by immunoSEQ multiplex PCR; TCRdb stores in-frame clones only, minus some. The table has roughly 97,000 clones, 76% seen once. This chain joins TRBV28 and TRBJ2-7; TRBD1 is a possible D gene (6 bases). Material: peripheral blood. The origin of this receptor is a man between 65 and 80 years old with acute or convalescent COVID-19. CDR3 loop: CASSLRGQLNYEQYF. CDR3 coding DNA: TGTGCCAGCAGTTTACGAGGACAGTTGAATTACGAGCAGTACTTC. The whole variable domain, filled in from reference TRBV28 and TRBJ2-7, reads DVKVTQSSRYLVKRTGEKVFLECVQDMDHENMFWYRQDPGLGLRLIYFSYDVKMKEKGDIPEGYSVSREKKERFSLILESASTNQTSMYLCASSLRGQLNYEQYFGPGTRLTVT.